The rows below give T cell receptor beta chains drawn from one sample of a study of blood T cell repertoires in COVID-19. The assay was immunoSEQ multiplex PCR, and TCRdb's table has in-frame clones only and misses some. The sample has roughly 150,000 clones; around nine tenths are singletons. Material for sequencing was peripheral blood. The receptors were gathered from a woman aged 70-85 years with acute or convalescent COVID-19. Each CDR3 is given with its conserved first and last residue.

V: TRBV4-1; J: TRBJ2-3; CDR3: CASSQEVVGGADTQYF
V: TRBV11-2; J: TRBJ1-2; CDR3: CASSLAFGGYYGYTF
V: TRBV7-2; J: TRBJ1-1; CDR3: CASSLGVTRGTEAFF
V: TRBV6-2/TRBV6-3; J: TRBJ1-2; CDR3: CASSLGQATYGYTF
V: TRBV12-3/TRBV12-4; J: TRBJ1-5; CDR3: CASSLGPGKAQHF
V: TRBV5-5; J: TRBJ1-6; CDR3: CASSLFGNGNSPLHF
V: TRBV6-2/TRBV6-3; J: TRBJ2-3; CDR3: CASTPGLATDTQYF
V: TRBV11-1; J: TRBJ1-2; CDR3: CASSSRPRARTAGYTF
V: TRBV2; J: TRBJ2-7; CDR3: CASRGQGAGEQYF
V: TRBV28; J: TRBJ1-2; CDR3: CASSYSGTGGYGYTF
V: TRBV11-2; J: TRBJ2-1; CDR3: CASSLVTGSYNEQFF
V: TRBV5-5; J: TRBJ1-1; CDR3: CASSPVAVFGDTEAFF
V: TRBV19; J: TRBJ2-2; CDR3: CASSIVGAGELFF
V: TRBV7-2; J: TRBJ1-5; CDR3: CASSLRQSNSNQPQHF
V: TRBV16; J: TRBJ1-2; CDR3: CASSPRDRGRGYTF
V: TRBV27; J: TRBJ1-5; CDR3: CASSLFPPGISNQPQHF
V: TRBV6-2/TRBV6-3; J: TRBJ1-2; CDR3: CASSLDSSYGYTF
V: TRBV28; J: TRBJ1-2; CDR3: CASCGRGYGYTF
V: TRBV7-3; J: TRBJ2-3; CDR3: CASSPLGGGGGGSDTQYF
V: TRBV29-1; J: TRBJ2-7; CDR3: CSVVGPGTGTYEQYF
V: TRBV20-1; J: TRBJ1-1; CDR3: CTTWATEAFF
V: TRBV6-2/TRBV6-3; J: TRBJ1-2; CDR3: CASSDPTGAGSYGYTF
V: TRBV29-1; J: TRBJ2-2; CDR3: CSVDGGLNTGELFF
V: TRBV7-3; J: TRBJ1-2; CDR3: CASSPTGQYGYTF
V: TRBV6-6; J: TRBJ2-6; CDR3: CASSRQDSFSGANVLTF
V: TRBV9; J: TRBJ1-3; CDR3: CASSAHGTGSGNTIYF
V: TRBV24-1; J: TRBJ1-5; CDR3: CATSDLRSNQPQHF
V: TRBV27; J: TRBJ2-3; CDR3: CASRKGESRTDTQYF
V: TRBV19; J: TRBJ1-4; CDR3: CASSMGRATNEKLFF
V: TRBV4-2; J: TRBJ2-1; CDR3: CASSPLAGDYNEQFF
V: TRBV9; J: TRBJ2-7; CDR3: CASSAGGAFSSYEQYF
V: TRBV3-1/TRBV3-2; J: TRBJ2-5; CDR3: CASSRSGGNEETQYF
V: TRBV5-1; J: TRBJ1-1; CDR3: CASSLETENTEAFF
V: TRBV5-8; J: TRBJ2-2; CDR3: CASSPRPGTNTGELFF
V: TRBV7-8; J: TRBJ2-5; CDR3: CASSRDNGETQYF
V: TRBV12-3/TRBV12-4; J: TRBJ2-7; CDR3: CASSLSSSYEQYF
V: TRBV28; J: TRBJ1-2; CDR3: CAMMKQGSGSYGYTF
V: TRBV6-6; J: TRBJ1-4; CDR3: CASRVIGTFNEKLFF
V: TRBV3-1/TRBV3-2; J: TRBJ1-4; CDR3: CASSQFSSFLF
V: TRBV19; J: TRBJ1-2; CDR3: CASSLKDRGNYGYTF
V: TRBV6-5; J: TRBJ1-5; CDR3: CASSEILSNQPQHF
V: TRBV12-3/TRBV12-4; J: TRBJ1-4; CDR3: CASGGTQNEKLFF
V: TRBV4-3; J: TRBJ1-2; CDR3: CASSQEGTGDGYTF
V: TRBV10-3; J: TRBJ2-7; CDR3: CAISEPGQGSSYEQYF
V: TRBV19; J: TRBJ2-7; CDR3: CASSSTGGEQYF
V: TRBV5-4; J: TRBJ2-7; CDR3: CASSAQWDNSYEQYF
V: TRBV5-5; J: TRBJ1-1; CDR3: CASSFGQVNTEAFF
V: TRBV5-5; J: TRBJ2-1; CDR3: CASIPRGGDEQFF
V: TRBV16; J: TRBJ1-2; CDR3: CASSQSDSVRYGYTF